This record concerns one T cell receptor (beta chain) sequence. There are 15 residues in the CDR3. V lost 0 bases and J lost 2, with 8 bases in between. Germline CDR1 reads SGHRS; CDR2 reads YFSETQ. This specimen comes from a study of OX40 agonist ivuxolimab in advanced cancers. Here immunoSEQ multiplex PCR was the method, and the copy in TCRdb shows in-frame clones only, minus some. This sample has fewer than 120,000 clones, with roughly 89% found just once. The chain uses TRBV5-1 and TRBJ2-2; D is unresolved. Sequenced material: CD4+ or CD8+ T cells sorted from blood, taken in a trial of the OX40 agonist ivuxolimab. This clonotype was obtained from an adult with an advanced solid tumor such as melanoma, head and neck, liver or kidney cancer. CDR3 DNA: TGCGCCAGCAGCTTGGGCGGCGCCAACACCGGGGAGCTGTTTTTT. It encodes CASSLGGANTGELFF.